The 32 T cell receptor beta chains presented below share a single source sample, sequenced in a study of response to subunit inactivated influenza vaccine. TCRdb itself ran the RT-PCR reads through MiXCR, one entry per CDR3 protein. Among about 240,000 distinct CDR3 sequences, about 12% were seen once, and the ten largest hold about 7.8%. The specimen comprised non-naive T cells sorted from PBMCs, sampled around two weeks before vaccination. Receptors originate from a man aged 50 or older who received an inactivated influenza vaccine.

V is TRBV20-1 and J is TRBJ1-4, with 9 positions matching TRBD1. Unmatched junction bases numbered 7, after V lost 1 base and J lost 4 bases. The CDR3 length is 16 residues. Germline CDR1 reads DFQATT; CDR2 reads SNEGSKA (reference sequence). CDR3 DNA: TGCAGTGCTAGAGTGGGGACAGGGAATAATAATGAAAAACTGTTTTTT. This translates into CSARVGTGNNNEKLFF.

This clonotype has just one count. CDR3 sequence: CASSIWPTGELFF. CDR3 sequence (DNA): TGTGCCAGTAGTATTTGGCCCACCGGGGAGCTGTTTTTT. The V and J genes are TRBV19 and TRBJ2-2; D is undetermined. This CDR3 is 13 amino acids long. Trimming cost V 3 bases and J 4 bases, with 6 bases left between them. CDR1 LNHDA and CDR2 SQIVND come from the germline V gene (reference sequence).

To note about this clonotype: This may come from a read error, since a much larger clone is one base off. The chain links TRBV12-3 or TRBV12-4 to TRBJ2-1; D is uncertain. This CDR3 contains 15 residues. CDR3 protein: CASSLPPSSYNEQSF. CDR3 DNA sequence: TGTGCCAGCAGTTTACCCCCGAGCTCCTACAATGAGCAGTCCTTC.

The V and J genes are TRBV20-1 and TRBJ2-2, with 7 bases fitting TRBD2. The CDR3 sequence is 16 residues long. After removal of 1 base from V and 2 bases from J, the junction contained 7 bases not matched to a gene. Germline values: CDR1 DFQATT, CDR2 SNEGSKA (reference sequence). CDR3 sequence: CSARAPGLGNTGELFF. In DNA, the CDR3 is TGCAGTGCTAGAGCCCCCGGACTAGGAAACACCGGGGAGCTGTTTTTT.

The CDR3 region is CASKDSFAYEQYF. Written as DNA, the CDR3 is TGTGCCAGCAAAGACAGTTTCGCCTACGAGCAGTACTTC. The chain combines TRBV28 with TRBJ2-7, with D maybe TRBD1 (5 bases). V was shortened by 7 bases and J by 2 bases, with 12 bases between the two germline ends. This CDR3 region has 13 residues. The germline V gene has CDR1 MDHEN and CDR2 SYDVKM. Combining the CDR3 with reference TRBV28 and TRBJ2-7 gives the whole variable domain DVKVTQSSRYLVKRTGEKVFLECVQDMDHENMFWYRQDPGLGLRLIYFSYDVKMKEKGDIPEGYSVSREKKERFSLILESASTNQTSMYLCASKDSFAYEQYFGPGTRLTVT.

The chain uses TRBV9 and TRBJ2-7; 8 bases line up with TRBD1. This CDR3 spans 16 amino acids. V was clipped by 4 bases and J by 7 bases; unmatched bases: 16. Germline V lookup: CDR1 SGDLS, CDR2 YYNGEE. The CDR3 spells CASSPGPGQVRQEQYF. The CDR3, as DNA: TGTGCCAGCAGCCCTGGACCGGGACAGGTGCGTCAGGAGCAGTACTTC.

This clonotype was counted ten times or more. CDR3: CATSDLRANYGYTF. CDR3 DNA sequence: TGTGCCACCAGTGATTTGCGGGCCAACTATGGCTACACCTTC. The rearrangement uses TRBV24-1 and TRBJ1-2; D uncertain. Germline CDR1 and CDR2: KGHDR and SFDVKD. V gave up 0 bases and J gave up 2 bases, with 6 bases separating them. The length of the CDR3 is 14 residues.

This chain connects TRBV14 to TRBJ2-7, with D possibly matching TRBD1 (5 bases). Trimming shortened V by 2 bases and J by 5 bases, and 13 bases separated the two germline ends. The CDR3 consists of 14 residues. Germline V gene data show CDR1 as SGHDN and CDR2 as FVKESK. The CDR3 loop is CASSQLGRVNEQYF. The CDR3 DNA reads TGTGCCAGCAGCCAACTCGGCAGGGTGAACGAGCAGTACTTC.

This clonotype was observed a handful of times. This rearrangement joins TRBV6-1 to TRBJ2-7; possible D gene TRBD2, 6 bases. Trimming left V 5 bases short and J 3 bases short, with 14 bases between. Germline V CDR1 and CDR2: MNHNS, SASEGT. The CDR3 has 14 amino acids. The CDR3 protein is CASSRHRTNYEQYF. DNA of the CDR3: TGTGCCAGCAGTCGCCATCGGACTAACTACGAGCAGTACTTC.

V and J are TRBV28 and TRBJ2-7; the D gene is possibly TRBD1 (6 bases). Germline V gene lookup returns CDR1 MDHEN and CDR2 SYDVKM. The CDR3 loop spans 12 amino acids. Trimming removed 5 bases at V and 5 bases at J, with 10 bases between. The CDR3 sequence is CASSRQDHEQYF. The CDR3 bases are TGTGCCAGCAGTCGACAGGACCACGAGCAGTACTTC.

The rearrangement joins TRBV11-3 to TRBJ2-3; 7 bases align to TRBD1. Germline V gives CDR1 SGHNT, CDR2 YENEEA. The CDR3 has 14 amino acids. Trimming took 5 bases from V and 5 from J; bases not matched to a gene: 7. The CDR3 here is CASSHGQAIDTQYF. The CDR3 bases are TGTGCCAGCAGCCACGGACAGGCGATAGATACGCAGTATTTT. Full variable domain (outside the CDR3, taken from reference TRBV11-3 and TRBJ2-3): EAGVVQSPRYKIIEKKQPVAFWCNPISGHNTLYWYLQNLGQGPELLIRYENEEAVDDSQLPKDRFSAERLKGVDSTLKIQPAELGDSAVYLCASSHGQAIDTQYFGPGTRLTVL.

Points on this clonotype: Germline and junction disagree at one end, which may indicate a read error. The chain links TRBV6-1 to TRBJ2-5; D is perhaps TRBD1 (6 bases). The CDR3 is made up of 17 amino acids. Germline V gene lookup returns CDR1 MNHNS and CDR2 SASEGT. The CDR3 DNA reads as TGTGCCAACAGTGAACCAGGGGCAAAAGCATTTAAAGAGACCCAGTACTTC. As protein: CANSEPGAKAFKETQYF.

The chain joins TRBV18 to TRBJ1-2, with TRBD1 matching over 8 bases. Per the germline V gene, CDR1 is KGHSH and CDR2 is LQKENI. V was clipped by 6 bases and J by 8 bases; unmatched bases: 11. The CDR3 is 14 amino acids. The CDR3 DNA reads TGTGCCAGCTCCCGAGGCCCAGGGGGCGAAGGCTACACCTTC. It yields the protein CASSRGPGGEGYTF.

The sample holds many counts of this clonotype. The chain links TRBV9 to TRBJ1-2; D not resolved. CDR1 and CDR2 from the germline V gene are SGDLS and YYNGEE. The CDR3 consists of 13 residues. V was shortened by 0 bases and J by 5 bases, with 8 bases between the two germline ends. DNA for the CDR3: TGTGCCAGCAGCGTAGTGGCGGGGTATGGCTACACCTTC. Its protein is CASSVVAGYGYTF. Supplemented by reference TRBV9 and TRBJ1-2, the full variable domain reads DSGVTQTPKHLITATGQRVTLRCSPRSGDLSVYWYQQSLDQGLQFLIQYYNGEERAKGNILERFSAQQFPDLHSELNLSSLELGDSALYFCASSVVAGYGYTFGSGTRLTVV.

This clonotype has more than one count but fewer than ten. CDR3 DNA sequence: TGTGCCAGCAGTGAAACAGGGAGATGGGACGAGCAGTACTTC. As protein: CASSETGRWDEQYF. The rearrangement links TRBV6-1 to TRBJ2-7, with D possibly being TRBD1 (6 bases). CDR1 is MNHNS and CDR2 is SASEGT in the germline V gene. V lost 2 bases and J lost 5, with 13 bases in between. The length of the CDR3 is 14 residues.

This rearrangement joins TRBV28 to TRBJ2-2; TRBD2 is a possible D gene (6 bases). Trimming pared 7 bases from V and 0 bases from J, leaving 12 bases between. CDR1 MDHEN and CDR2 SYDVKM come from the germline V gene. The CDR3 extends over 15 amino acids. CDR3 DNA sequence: TGTGCCAGCAAAGGACGGGGGACGAACACCGGGGAGCTGTTTTTT. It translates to CASKGRGTNTGELFF.

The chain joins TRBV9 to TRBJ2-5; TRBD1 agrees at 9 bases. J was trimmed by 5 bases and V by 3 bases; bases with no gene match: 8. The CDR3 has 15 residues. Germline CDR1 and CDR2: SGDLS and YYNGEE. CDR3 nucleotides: TGTGCCAGCAGCGCCACAGGGGGCTGGAGGGAGACCCAGTACTTC. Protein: CASSATGGWRETQYF.

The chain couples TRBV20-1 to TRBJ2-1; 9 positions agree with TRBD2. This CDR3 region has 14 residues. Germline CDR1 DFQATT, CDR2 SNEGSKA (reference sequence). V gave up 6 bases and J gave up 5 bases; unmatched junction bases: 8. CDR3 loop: CSAISGTSHNEQFF. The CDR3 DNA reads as TGCAGTGCAATCTCCGGGACTAGCCACAATGAGCAGTTCTTC.

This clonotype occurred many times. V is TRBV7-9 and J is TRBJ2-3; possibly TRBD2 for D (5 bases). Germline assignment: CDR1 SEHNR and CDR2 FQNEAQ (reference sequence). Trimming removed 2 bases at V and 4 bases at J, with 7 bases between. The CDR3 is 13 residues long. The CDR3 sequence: CASSLTGSDTQYF. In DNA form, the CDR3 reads TGTGCCAGCAGCTTAACGGGGTCAGATACGCAGTATTTT.

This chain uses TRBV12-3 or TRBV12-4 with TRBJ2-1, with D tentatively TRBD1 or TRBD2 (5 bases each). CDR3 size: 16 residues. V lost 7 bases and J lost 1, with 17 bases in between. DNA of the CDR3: TGTGCCAGCACCAAAGTAGGGACGGGATCCTACAATGAGCAGTTCTTC. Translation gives CASTKVGTGSYNEQFF.

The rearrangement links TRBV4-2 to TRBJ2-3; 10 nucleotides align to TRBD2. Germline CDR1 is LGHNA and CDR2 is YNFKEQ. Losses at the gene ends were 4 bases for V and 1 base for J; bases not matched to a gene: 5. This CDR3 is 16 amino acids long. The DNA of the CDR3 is TGTGCCAGCAGCCGAGCCGGGACTAGCGGCACAGATACGCAGTATTTT. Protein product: CASSRAGTSGTDTQYF.

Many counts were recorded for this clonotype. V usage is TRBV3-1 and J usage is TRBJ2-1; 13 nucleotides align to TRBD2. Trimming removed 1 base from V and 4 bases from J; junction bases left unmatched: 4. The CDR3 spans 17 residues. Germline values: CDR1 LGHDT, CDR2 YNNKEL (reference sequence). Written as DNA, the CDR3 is TGTGCCAGCAGCCAAGTACAACTAGCGGGGGGGTACAATGAGCAGTTCTTC. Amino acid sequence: CASSQVQLAGGYNEQFF.

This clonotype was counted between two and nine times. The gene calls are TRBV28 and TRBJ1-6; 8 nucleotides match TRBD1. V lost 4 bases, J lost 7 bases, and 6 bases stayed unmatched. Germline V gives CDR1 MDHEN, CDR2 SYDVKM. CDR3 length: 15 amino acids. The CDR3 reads CASSSGQGINSPLHF. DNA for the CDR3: TGTGCCAGCAGTTCAGGACAGGGTATAAATTCACCCCTCCACTTT.

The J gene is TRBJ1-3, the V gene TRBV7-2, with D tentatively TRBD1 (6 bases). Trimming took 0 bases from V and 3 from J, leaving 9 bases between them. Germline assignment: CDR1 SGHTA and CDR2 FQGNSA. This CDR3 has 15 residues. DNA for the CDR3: TGTGCCAGCAGCTTAGCACAGGGAGGTGGAAACACCATATATTTT. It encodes CASSLAQGGGNTIYF.

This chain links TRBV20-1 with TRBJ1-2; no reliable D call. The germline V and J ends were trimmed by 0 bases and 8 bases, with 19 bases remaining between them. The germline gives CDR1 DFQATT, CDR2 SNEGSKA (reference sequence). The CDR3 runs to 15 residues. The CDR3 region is CSARDQLDPGEGYTF. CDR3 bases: TGCAGTGCTAGAGATCAGCTAGACCCTGGCGAGGGCTACACCTTC.

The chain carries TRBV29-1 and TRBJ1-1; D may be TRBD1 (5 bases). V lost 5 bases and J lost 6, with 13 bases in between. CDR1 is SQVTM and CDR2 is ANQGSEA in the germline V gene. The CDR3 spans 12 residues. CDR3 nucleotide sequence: TGCAGCGTTTCGGAGTTAGGGGCTGAAGCTTTCTTT. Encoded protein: CSVSELGAEAFF.

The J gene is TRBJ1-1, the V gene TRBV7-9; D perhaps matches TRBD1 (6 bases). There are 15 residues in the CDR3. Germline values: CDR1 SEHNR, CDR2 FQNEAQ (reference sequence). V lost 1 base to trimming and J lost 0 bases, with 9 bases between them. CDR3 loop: CASSLGGGLNTEAFF. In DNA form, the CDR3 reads TGTGCCAGCAGCTTAGGGGGGGGCTTGAACACTGAAGCTTTCTTT.

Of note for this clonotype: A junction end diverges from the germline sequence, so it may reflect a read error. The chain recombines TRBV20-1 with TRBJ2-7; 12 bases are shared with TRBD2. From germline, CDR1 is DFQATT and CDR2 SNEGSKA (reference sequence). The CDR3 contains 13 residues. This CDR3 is CSTSGRPSYEQYF. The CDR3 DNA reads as TGCAGTACTAGCGGGAGGCCCTCCTACGAGCAGTACTTC.

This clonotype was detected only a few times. CDR3 bases: TGTGCCAGCAGTGGGGTGGAGGGCTACACCTTC. Protein product: CASSGVEGYTF. The chain couples TRBV12-3 or TRBV12-4 to TRBJ1-2; no definite D call. The CDR3 sequence is 11 residues long. V was pared by 5 bases and J by 8 bases, with 9 bases between.

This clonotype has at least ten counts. CDR3 amino acids: CASSQASSGELFF. CDR3 in DNA: TGTGCCAGCAGCCAAGCTTCATCGGGGGAGCTGTTTTTT. The rearrangement uses TRBV4-2 and TRBJ2-2; the D is unclear. In germline, CDR1 is LGHNA, CDR2 YNFKEQ. The CDR3 covers 13 residues. The V gene lost 1 base and the J gene lost 8 bases, with 8 bases spanning the gap.

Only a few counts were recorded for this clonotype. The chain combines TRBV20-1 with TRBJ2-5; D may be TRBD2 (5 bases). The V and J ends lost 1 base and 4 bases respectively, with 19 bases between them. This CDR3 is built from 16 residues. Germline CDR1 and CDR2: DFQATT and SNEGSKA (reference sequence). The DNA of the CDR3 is TGCAGTGCTAGAGCCGACAATGACGGGGTAGGAGAGACCCAGTACTTC. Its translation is CSARADNDGVGETQYF.

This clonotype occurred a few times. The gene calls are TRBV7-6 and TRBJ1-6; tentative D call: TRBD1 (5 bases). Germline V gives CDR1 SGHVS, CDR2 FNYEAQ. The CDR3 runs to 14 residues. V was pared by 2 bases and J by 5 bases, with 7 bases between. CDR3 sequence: CASSLQGHNSPLHF. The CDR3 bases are TGTGCCAGCAGCTTACAGGGACATAATTCACCCCTCCACTTT.